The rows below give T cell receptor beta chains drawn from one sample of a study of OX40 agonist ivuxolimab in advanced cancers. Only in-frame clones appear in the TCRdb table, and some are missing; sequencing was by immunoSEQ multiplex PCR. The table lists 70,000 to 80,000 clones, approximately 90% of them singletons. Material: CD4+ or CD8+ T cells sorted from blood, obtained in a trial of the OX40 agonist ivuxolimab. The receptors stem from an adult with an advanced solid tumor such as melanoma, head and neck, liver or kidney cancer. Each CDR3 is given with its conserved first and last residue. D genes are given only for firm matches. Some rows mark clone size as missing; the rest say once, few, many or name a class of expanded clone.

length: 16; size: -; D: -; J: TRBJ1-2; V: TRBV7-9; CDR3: CASSLGAARGAHGYTF; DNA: TGTGCCAGCAGCTTAGGGGCCGCCCGGGGGGCGCACGGCTACACCTTC
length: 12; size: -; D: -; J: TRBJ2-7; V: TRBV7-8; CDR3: CASSRQFYEQYF; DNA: TGTGCCAGCAGCAGACAATTCTACGAGCAGTACTTC
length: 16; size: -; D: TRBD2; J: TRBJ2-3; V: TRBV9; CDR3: CASSVLASGSTDTQYF; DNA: TGTGCCAGCAGCGTTTTAGCTAGCGGGAGCACAGATACGCAGTATTTT
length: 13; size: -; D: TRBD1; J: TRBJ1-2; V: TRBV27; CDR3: CASSENRGLGYTF; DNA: TGTGCCAGCAGTGAGAACAGGGGTTTAGGCTACACCTTC
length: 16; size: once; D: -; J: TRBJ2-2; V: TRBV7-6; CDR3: CASSEQGFPNTGELFF; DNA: TGTGCCAGCAGCGAACAGGGCTTTCCGAACACCGGGGAGCTGTTTTTT
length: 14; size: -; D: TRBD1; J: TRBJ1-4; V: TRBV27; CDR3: CASRDTGGGEKLFF; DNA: TGTGCCAGCAGGGATACAGGGGGGGGTGAAAAACTGTTTTTT
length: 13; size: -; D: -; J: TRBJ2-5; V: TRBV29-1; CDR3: CSAGDVGQETQYF; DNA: TGCAGCGCCGGTGATGTGGGCCAAGAGACCCAGTACTTC
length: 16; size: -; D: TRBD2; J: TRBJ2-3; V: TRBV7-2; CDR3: CASSPGPTGGLDTQYF; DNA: TGTGCCAGCAGCCCGGGCCCCACGGGAGGGCTAGATACGCAGTATTTT
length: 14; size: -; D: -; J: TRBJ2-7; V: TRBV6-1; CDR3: CASSDLAPINEQYF; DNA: TGTGCCAGCAGTGACCTCGCTCCGATAAACGAGCAGTACTTC
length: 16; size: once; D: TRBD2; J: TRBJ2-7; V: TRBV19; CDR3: CASSPRLAGGPFEQYF; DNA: TGTGCCAGTAGTCCGAGACTAGCGGGAGGGCCCTTTGAGCAGTACTTC
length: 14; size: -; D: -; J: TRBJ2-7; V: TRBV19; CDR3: CASSIDGQAYEQYF; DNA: TGTGCCAGTAGTATAGACGGGCAAGCCTACGAGCAGTACTTC
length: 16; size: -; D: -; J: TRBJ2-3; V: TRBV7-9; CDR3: CASSPKPGRRTDTQYF; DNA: TGTGCCAGCAGCCCCAAGCCAGGGAGAAGGACAGATACGCAGTATTTT
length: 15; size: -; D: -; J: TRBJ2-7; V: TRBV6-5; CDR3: CASSYQDQHSYEQYF; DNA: TGTGCCAGCAGTTACCAGGACCAGCATTCCTACGAGCAGTACTTC
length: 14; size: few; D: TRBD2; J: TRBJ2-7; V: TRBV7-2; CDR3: CASSPSGSMYEQYF; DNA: TGTGCCAGCAGCCCTAGCGGGAGTATGTACGAGCAGTACTTC
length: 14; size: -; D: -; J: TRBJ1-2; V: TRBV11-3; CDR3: CASSPRGGNYGYTF; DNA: TGTGCCAGCAGCCCCCGTGGGGGAAACTATGGCTACACCTTC
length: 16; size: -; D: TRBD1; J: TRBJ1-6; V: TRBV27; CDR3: CASSLRSTGGNSPLHF; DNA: TGTGCCAGCAGTTTAAGGTCGACAGGGGGTAATTCACCCCTCCACTTT
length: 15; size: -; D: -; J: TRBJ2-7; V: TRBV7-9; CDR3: CASSLAGRGTYEQYF; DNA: TGTGCCAGCAGCTTAGCGGGGCGGGGAACCTACGAGCAGTACTTC
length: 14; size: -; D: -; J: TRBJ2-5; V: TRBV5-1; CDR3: CASSFYYGAETQYF; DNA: TGCGCCAGCAGCTTTTATTACGGGGCAGAGACCCAGTACTTC
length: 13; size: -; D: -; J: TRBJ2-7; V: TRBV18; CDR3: CASSPISADEQYF; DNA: TGTGCCAGCTCACCGATATCGGCAGACGAGCAGTACTTC
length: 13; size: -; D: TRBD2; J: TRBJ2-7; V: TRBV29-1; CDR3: CSVREGTTYEQYF; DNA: TGCAGCGTTCGGGAGGGAACCACCTACGAGCAGTACTTC
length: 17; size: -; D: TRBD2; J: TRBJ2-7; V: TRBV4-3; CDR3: CASSQDFASGSAYEQYF; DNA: TGCGCCAGCAGCCAAGATTTCGCTAGCGGGAGTGCCTACGAGCAGTACTTC
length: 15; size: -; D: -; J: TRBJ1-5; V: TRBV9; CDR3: CASSVDPGSNQPQHF; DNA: TGTGCCAGCAGCGTAGATCCGGGTAGCAATCAGCCCCAGCATTTT
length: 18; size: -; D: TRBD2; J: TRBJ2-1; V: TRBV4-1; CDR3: CASSGDRWSGRAYNEQFF; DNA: TGCGCCAGCAGCGGAGACAGGTGGAGCGGGAGAGCTTACAATGAGCAGTTCTTC
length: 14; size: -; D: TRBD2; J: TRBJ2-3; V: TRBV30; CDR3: CAWTGTSGRGTQYF; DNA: TGTGCCTGGACTGGGACTAGCGGGAGGGGTACGCAGTATTTT
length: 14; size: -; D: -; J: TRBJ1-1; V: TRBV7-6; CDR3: CASSLASGHTEAFF; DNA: TGTGCCAGCAGCTTAGCGTCAGGGCACACTGAAGCTTTCTTT
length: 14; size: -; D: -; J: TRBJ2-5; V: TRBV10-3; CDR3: CAISVGGGAETQYF; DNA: TGTGCCATCAGTGTAGGGGGAGGTGCAGAGACCCAGTACTTC
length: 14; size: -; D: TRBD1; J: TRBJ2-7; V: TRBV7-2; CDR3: CASSSGQGRYEQYF; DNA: TGTGCCAGCAGCTCGGGACAGGGAAGGTACGAGCAGTACTTC
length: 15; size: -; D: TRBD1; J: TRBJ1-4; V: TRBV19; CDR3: CASSGTGGVGEKLFF; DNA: TGTGCCAGTAGTGGCACAGGGGGAGTAGGCGAAAAACTGTTTTTT
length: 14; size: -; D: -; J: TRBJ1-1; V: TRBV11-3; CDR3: CASSLGPMNTEAFF; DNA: TGTGCCAGCAGCTTAGGGCCGATGAACACTGAAGCTTTCTTT
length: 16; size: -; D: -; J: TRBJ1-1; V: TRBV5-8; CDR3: CASTKTDGRANTEAFF; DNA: TGTGCCAGCACCAAAACGGACGGGAGGGCGAACACTGAAGCTTTCTTT
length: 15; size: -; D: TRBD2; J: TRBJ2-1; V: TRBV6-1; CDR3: CASSDVTSGYNEQFF; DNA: TGTGCCAGCAGTGATGTGACTAGCGGATACAATGAGCAGTTCTTC
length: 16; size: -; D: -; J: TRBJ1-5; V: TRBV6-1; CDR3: CASSEVGGGLNQPQHF; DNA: TGTGCCAGCAGTGAAGTGGGGGGGGGCCTCAATCAGCCCCAGCATTTT
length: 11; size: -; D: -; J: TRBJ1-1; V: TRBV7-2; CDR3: CAAGRDTEAFF; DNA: TGTGCCGCGGGGCGAGACACTGAAGCTTTCTTT
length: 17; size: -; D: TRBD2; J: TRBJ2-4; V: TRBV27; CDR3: CASSLYVGEGPENIQYF; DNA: TGTGCCAGCAGTTTATACGTTGGGGAGGGCCCCGAAAACATTCAGTACTTC
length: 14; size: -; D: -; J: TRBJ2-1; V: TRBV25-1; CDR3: CASSESDFGNEQFF; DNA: TGTGCCAGCAGTGAATCGGACTTTGGCAATGAGCAGTTCTTC
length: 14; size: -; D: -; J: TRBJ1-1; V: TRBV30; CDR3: CAWSPGPRFTEAFF; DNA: TGTGCCTGGAGTCCGGGCCCCCGGTTCACTGAAGCTTTCTTT
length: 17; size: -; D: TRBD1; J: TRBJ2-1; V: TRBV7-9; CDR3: CASSPRRTGGTYNEQFF; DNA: TGTGCCAGCAGCCCCCGCCGGACAGGGGGAACTTACAATGAGCAGTTCTTC
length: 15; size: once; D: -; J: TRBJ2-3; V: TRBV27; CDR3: CASSRTAVLTDTQYF; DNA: TGTGCCAGCAGCAGGACTGCCGTACTGACAGATACGCAGTATTTT
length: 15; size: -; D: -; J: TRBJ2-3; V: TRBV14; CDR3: CASSQSRQYTDTQYF; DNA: TGTGCCAGCAGCCAAAGTAGGCAGTACACAGATACGCAGTATTTT
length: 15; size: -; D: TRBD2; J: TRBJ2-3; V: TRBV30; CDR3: CACGTSGVSTDTQYF; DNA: TGTGCCTGCGGGACTAGCGGGGTTAGCACAGATACGCAGTATTTT